Listed here are 17 T cell receptor beta chains from one sample, sequenced in a study of blood T cell repertoires in COVID-19. Produced via immunoSEQ multiplex PCR; TCRdb's table is partial and in-frame only. The top ten clones hold roughly 8% of a sample with 180,000 or so clones, about 86% of them seen once. Sequenced material: peripheral blood. The receptors come from a man aged 55 to 70 with acute or convalescent COVID-19.

V usage is TRBV4-2 and J usage is TRBJ1-1; 9 bases fit TRBD1. CDR1 and CDR2 from the germline V gene are LGHNA and YNFKEQ. V lost 3 bases, J lost 6 bases, and 8 bases stayed unmatched. The CDR3 has 15 residues. The CDR3, as DNA: TGTGCCAGCAGCCAGAGAGGACAGGGGCTCGCTGAAGCTTTCTTT. It codes for CASSQRGQGLAEAFF.

The chain recombines TRBV9 with TRBJ2-2; weak D call: TRBD1 (7 bases). V was clipped by 3 bases and J by 5 bases, with 14 bases between them. The CDR3 runs 15 residues. In germline, CDR1 is SGDLS, CDR2 YYNGEE. CDR3 in DNA: TGTGCCAGCAGCGCAGCGACAGGGAGGACCGGGGAGCTGTTTTTT. As protein: CASSAATGRTGELFF.

This chain connects TRBV1 to TRBJ1-2; the D call TRBD1 from the table was never checked on the DNA. TRBV1 is designated a pseudogene. The CDR3 has 10 amino acids. This CDR3 reads CTRKRGRYTF. DNA of the CDR3: TGCACCAGAAAAAGGGGTCGCTACACCTTC.

The CDR3 region is CASSLASGRYNEQFF. In nucleotides, the CDR3 is TGTGCCAGCAGTTTGGCTAGCGGGAGGTACAATGAGCAGTTCTTC. The gene calls are TRBV6-5 and TRBJ2-1; 11 nucleotides align to TRBD2. The germline V gene encodes CDR1 MNHEY and CDR2 SVGAGI. CDR3 length equals 15 residues. The trim removed 4 bases at V and 4 bases at J, leaving 3 bases unmatched.

This clone was detected only once. The rearrangement links TRBV19 to TRBJ1-2; the D gene is possibly TRBD1 (6 bases). Germline V gene sequence: CDR1 LNHDA, CDR2 SQIVND (reference sequence). Trimming removed 9 bases from V and 3 bases from J, with 20 bases in between. This CDR3 region has 15 residues. CDR3 sequence reads: CASLSLKTGHYGYTF. The CDR3 DNA sequence: TGTGCCAGCCTCAGTCTAAAGACAGGCCACTATGGCTACACCTTC. Full variable domain (remainder filled in from reference TRBV19 and TRBJ1-2): DGGITQSPKYLFRKEGQNVTLSCEQNLNHDAMYWYRQDPGQGLRLIYYSQIVNDFQKGDIAEGYSVSREKKESFPLTVTSAQKNPTAFYLCASLSLKTGHYGYTFGSGTRLTVV.

The chain has TRBV19 and TRBJ1-5; possibly TRBD1 for D (6 bases). This CDR3 region has 13 residues. The germline gives CDR1 LNHDA, CDR2 SQIVND (reference sequence). Trimming pared 6 bases from V and 4 bases from J, leaving 10 bases between. This chain's CDR3 is CASRKQGNQPQHF. Here the CDR3 DNA reads TGTGCCAGTAGGAAACAGGGTAATCAGCCCCAGCATTTT.

This clone was observed once. The rearrangement uses TRBV18 and TRBJ2-7; 7 positions match TRBD2. Germline V CDR1 and CDR2: KGHSH, LQKENI. The trim removed 3 bases at V and 3 bases at J, leaving 11 bases unmatched. The length of the CDR3 is 16 residues. This chain's CDR3 is CASSPPGGGKGYEQYF. In nucleotides, the CDR3 is TGTGCCAGCTCACCCCCTGGGGGGGGAAAGGGCTACGAGCAGTACTTC.

The V gene is TRBV2, the J gene TRBJ2-1, with a weak D call TRBD2 (5 bases). Germline V lookup: CDR1 SNHLY, CDR2 FYNNEI. CDR3 size: 15 residues. Trimming took 7 bases from V and 7 from J, leaving 20 bases between them. The CDR3 sequence: CASTEERGWVNEQFF. CDR3 nucleotides: TGTGCCAGCACCGAGGAGAGAGGGTGGGTGAATGAGCAGTTCTTC.

V is TRBV28 and J is TRBJ1-2; tentatively, D is TRBD1 (5 bases). The germline V gene has CDR1 MDHEN and CDR2 SYDVKM. This CDR3 contains 13 residues. V shed 8 bases and J shed 4 bases, with 14 bases lying between them. The CDR3 loop reads CASLRTQGYGYTF. CDR3 in DNA: TGTGCCAGCCTACGAACCCAGGGCTATGGCTACACCTTC.

This chain uses TRBV9 with TRBJ2-2, with D maybe TRBD1 (5 bases). In germline, CDR1 is SGDLS, CDR2 YYNGEE. V was cut by 4 bases and J by 4 bases, with 11 bases left in between. The CDR3 is 14 residues long. The CDR3 loop reads CASSPRTLTGELFF. CDR3 DNA: TGTGCCAGCAGCCCCCGGACACTCACCGGGGAGCTGTTTTTT. Full variable domain (remainder filled in from reference TRBV9 and TRBJ2-2): DSGVTQTPKHLITATGQRVTLRCSPRSGDLSVYWYQQSLDQGLQFLIQYYNGEERAKGNILERFSAQQFPDLHSELNLSSLELGDSALYFCASSPRTLTGELFFGEGSRLTVL.

The chain recombines TRBV7-3 with TRBJ2-3; the D is unclear. The CDR3 covers 14 residues. Trimming pared 3 bases from V and 2 bases from J, leaving 9 bases between. Germline V lookup: CDR1 SGHTA, CDR2 FQGTGA. CDR3 residues: CASSLSGYTDTQYF. The CDR3, as DNA: TGTGCCAGCAGCTTGTCAGGCTACACAGATACGCAGTATTTT.

The rearrangement uses TRBV4-2 and TRBJ2-7; D might be TRBD2 (6 bases). V was cut by 4 bases and J by 4 bases, with 17 bases left in between. The CDR3 consists of 15 residues. The germline CDR1 and CDR2 sequences are LGHNA and YNFKEQ. CDR3 protein: CASSPAGTGAYEQYF. Here the CDR3 DNA reads TGTGCCAGCAGCCCAGCCGGGACTGGGGCTTACGAGCAGTACTTC.

The genes are TRBV7-8 and TRBJ1-5; the match to TRBD1 covers 9 bases. Germline loops: CDR1 SGHVS, CDR2 FQNEAQ. J was trimmed by 2 bases and V by 3 bases; bases with no gene match: 5. This CDR3 is 16 amino acids long. The CDR3 loop reads CASSFTGGRGNQPQHF. The CDR3 bases are TGTGCCAGCAGCTTCACAGGGGGCCGGGGCAATCAGCCCCAGCATTTT.

The V gene is TRBV7-2, the J gene TRBJ2-3; TRBD1 matches at 7 bases. CDR3 length: 12 amino acids. Germline CDR1 SGHTA, CDR2 FQGNSA. J lost 4 bases, V lost 7 bases, and 2 bases had no gene match. The CDR3 coding sequence is TGTGCCAGCACCCAGGGGGCAGATACGCAGTATTTT. Encoded protein: CASTQGADTQYF. Variable domain in full (rest from reference TRBV7-2 and TRBJ2-3): GAGVSQSPSNKVTEKGKDVELRCDPISGHTALYWYRQSLGQGLEFLIYFQGNSAPDKSGLPSDRFSAERTGGSVSTLTIQRTQQEDSAVYLCASTQGADTQYFGPGTRLTVL.

A few counts support this clone. This chain joins TRBV19 and TRBJ1-1; TRBD1 is a possible D gene (5 bases). Germline values: CDR1 LNHDA, CDR2 SQIVND (reference sequence). CDR3 length: 12 residues. V lost 4 bases and J 5 bases, leaving 8 bases between the germline ends. This CDR3 is CASSKGRTEAFF. As DNA, the CDR3 is TGTGCCAGTAGTAAGGGGAGGACTGAAGCTTTCTTT.

The gene calls are TRBV28 and TRBJ1-5; 7 bases align to TRBD1. Per the germline V gene, CDR1 is MDHEN and CDR2 is SYDVKM. CDR3 size: 18 residues. V trimming: 6 bases; J trimming: 2 bases; junction bases outside the gene matches: 16. For the CDR3, the DNA is TGTGCCAGCAGCCCGGCGCGCCAGGGGGTAACGGGCAATCAGCCCCAGCATTTT. Amino acids: CASSPARQGVTGNQPQHF.

CDR3 in amino acids: CASNLSRQPQHF. The DNA for the CDR3 is TGTGCCAGCAACCTATCCAGGCAGCCCCAGCATTTT. The J gene is TRBJ1-5, the V gene TRBV28, with D unclear. The CDR3 extends over 12 amino acids. Germline CDR1 reads MDHEN; CDR2 reads SYDVKM. Trimming left V 7 bases short and J 7 bases short, with 11 bases between.